The T cell receptor beta chain described here comes from a study of PD-1 blockade in classical Hodgkin lymphoma. The CDR3 runs 16 residues. J gave up 7 bases and V 0 bases, and 5 bases lay outside the gene matches. Germline lookup yields CDR1 MNHNS and CDR2 SASEGT. Autologous stem cell transplantation was followed by relapse in every patient, and brentuximab vedotin exposure varied. Complete response, partial response or progressive disease was recorded as best response. Study observations and caveats: Diversity in CD4+ TCRs, unlike that measured in CD8+ TCRs, had risen significantly by C4D1. Diminished baseline TCR diversity has been reported in newly diagnosed patients relative to healthy donors.

Only in-frame clones appear in the TCRdb table, and some are missing; sequencing was by immunoSEQ multiplex PCR. The data contain tens of thousands of clones, roughly nine tenths of them singletons. This clone occurred once. Antigen specificity is unknown. The sample in question was peripheral blood mononuclear cells (PBMCs), obtained at baseline. V gene TRBV6-1 combines with J gene TRBJ2-3; TRBD1 agrees at 12 bases. The source of this sequence is a human donor with classical Hodgkin lymphoma. CDR3 in amino acids: CASSEAWDRGLNTQYF. The CDR3 region has the DNA TGTGCCAGCAGTGAAGCATGGGACAGGGGGCTAAATACGCAGTATTTT.